This T cell receptor (beta chain) was sequenced during a study of cytomegalovirus exposure and HLA in healthy donors. Findings and limits, study-wide: A later analysis found first-cohort TCR clusters tended to co-occur in the 90 to 150 validation repertoires. Most TCRs appeared rarely, but some public TCRs recurred in many donors.

From germline, CDR1 is SQVTM and CDR2 ANQGSEA. Trimming shortened V by 1 base and J by 2 bases, and 5 bases separated the two germline ends. The CDR3 extends over 12 amino acids. Notes on this clone: As yet, its antigen is unknown.

Sequenced by immunoSEQ multiplex PCR; TCRdb stores in-frame clones only, minus some. In the table there are about 110,000 clones, about 87% of which are singletons. A roughly 130-subject validation cohort, separate from the approximately 700-subject first cohort, supplied the donors. The sequencing sample was made of PBMCs. This chain connects TRBV29-1 to TRBJ2-5; D is unclear. The receptor was isolated from a woman aged 18-35 years in good health and CMV-seropositive. CDR3 nucleotide sequence: TGCAGCGTTGAAGGCGCGCAAGAGACCCAGTACTTC. This codes for CSVEGAQETQYF.